These 6 T cell receptor beta chains came from one sample sequenced in a study of blood T cell repertoires in COVID-19 (dated by TCRdb to 2019 to 2021). Receptor libraries were prepared by the immunoSEQ multiplex PCR assay. TCRdb mirrors the immuneACCESS table, restricted to in-frame sequences. Some clones are absent from its copies; in checked studies, under half trace to an unresolved V gene, and the reason for the others is unknown. The table for this sample lists about 55,000 clones; about 91% of them were counted only once. The ten largest account for about 6% of the sample. The sample comprised peripheral blood. These TCRs come from a man between 50 and 59 years old with active COVID-19.

Here the CDR3 reads CASSGDRGKLFF. CDR3 DNA: TGTGCCAGCTCAGGGGACAGGGGGAAACTGTTTTTT. V and J are TRBV18 and TRBJ1-4, with 11 bases aligning to TRBD1. From germline, CDR1 is KGHSH and CDR2 LQKENI. The V segment lost 5 bases and the J segment 11 bases; nucleotides outside the gene matches: 1. This CDR3 is 12 amino acids long.

The gene calls are TRBV6-5 and TRBJ2-1; TRBD2 aligns across 10 bases. The CDR3 runs 15 residues. The V segment lost 6 bases and the J segment 7 bases; nucleotides outside the gene matches: 9. Germline V gene sequence: CDR1 MNHEY, CDR2 SVGAGI. This CDR3 reads CASSPLAGVVNEQFF. CDR3 in DNA: TGTGCCAGCAGCCCCCTAGCGGGAGTTGTAAATGAGCAGTTCTTC.

V usage is TRBV29-1 and J usage is TRBJ2-3, with D unclear. CDR3 length: 10 amino acids. Germline V gene sequence: CDR1 SQVTM, CDR2 ANQGSEA. Between the trimmed V and J ends, which lost 7 bases and 6 bases, there was a span of 8 bases. The CDR3 is CSGGQDTQYF. The CDR3 DNA is TGCAGCGGTGGTCAGGATACGCAGTATTTT.

The chain employs TRBV6-1 and TRBJ1-2; 12 positions agree with TRBD1. Germline loops: CDR1 MNHNS, CDR2 SASEGT. Trimming cost V 3 bases and J 4 bases; bases outside gene matches: 3. This CDR3 has 15 amino acids. For the CDR3, the DNA is TGTGCCAGCAGTGAGGGGACAGGGGGCATCTATGGCTACACCTTC. It yields the protein CASSEGTGGIYGYTF.

This chain connects TRBV11-3 to TRBJ2-2; D may be TRBD1 (5 bases). In germline, CDR1 is SGHNT, CDR2 YENEEA. Trimming stripped 4 bases from V and 3 bases from J, with 21 bases between. CDR3 size: 18 residues. The DNA for the CDR3 is TGTGCCAGCAGCTCTCTAGGGTGGGGCAGGGCCGACACCGGGGAGCTGTTTTTT. Translating it yields CASSSLGWGRADTGELFF.

The V and J genes are TRBV15 and TRBJ2-5, with TRBD2 identical over 11 bases. The CDR3 is made up of 18 amino acids. From germline, CDR1 is LNHNV and CDR2 YYDKDF (reference sequence). After removal of 1 base from V and 2 bases from J, the junction contained 9 bases not matched to a gene. CDR3 nucleotide sequence: TGTGCCACCAGCAGAGGCCCCATACTAGCGGGGGAACAAGAGACCCAGTACTTC. As protein: CATSRGPILAGEQETQYF.